This T cell receptor beta chain was sequenced in a study of regulatory T cells in long-lasting Graves disease. HTBI primers from iRepertoire and Arm-PCR of CDR3 regions yielded the TCR beta libraries. TCRdb re-analysed the multiplex PCR reads in MiXCR, keeping a single row per CDR3 protein. The sample carries about 450,000 distinct CDR3 sequences, less than 15% recorded once. To note about this clonotype: The antigen remains unidentified. A clone one base away is much larger, so this may be a read error.

Notes on the study in general: TRBV28, TRBJ1-2 and TRBJ2-5 were favored in persistent disease.

This CDR3 region has 18 residues. The germline V gene has CDR1 SGHAT and CDR2 FQNNGV. Time point in this sample: newly diagnosed GD, antithyroid drugs for less than 3 months. Generation of the TCR library employed RNA extracted from PBMCs. The sample was also linked to a second study, of T cells in Graves' hyperthyroidism and ophthalmopathy. That source notes: Patients were aged 18 to 65, had disease duration under 2 months, and had newly diagnosed hyperthyroidism. The study used the HTBI primer set for a first-round RT-PCR of the TCR CDR3. Before onset, ophthalmopathy was predicted by the model a median around 6 months earlier.

The starting material was peripheral blood mononuclear cells (PBMCs), obtained at new diagnosis, from a patient treated with antithyroid drugs. The rearrangement uses TRBV11-2 and TRBJ2-4; 12 bases match TRBD2. This receptor was obtained from a woman between 45 and 65 years old with Graves disease. This chain's CDR3 is CASSLDWASGRAVNEQSF. For the CDR3, the DNA is TGTGCCAGCAGCTTAGATTGGGCTAGCGGGAGGGCCGTGAATGAGCAGTCCTTC.